The clone carrying this T cell receptor beta chain has just one count. This sample is part of a study of CD8 T cells in Susac syndrome. An input of about 0.45 to 1 ug of RNA was subjected to reverse transcription using random hexamers. TCR beta CDR3 was amplified by immunoSEQ multiplex PCR. This amplification extended across 54 Vbeta and 13 Jbeta segments. From the immunoSEQ multiplex PCR reads, TCRdb called clonotypes with MiXCR, one entry per CDR3 protein. This table holds 150,000 to 200,000 distinct CDR3 sequences, roughly 95% found once. V shed 3 bases and J 3 bases; nucleotides not matched to a gene: 4. The CDR3 loop spans 15 amino acids. TCR beta sequences were obtained from blood CD8+ and CD4+ T cells. Controls comprised healthy donors matched for age and sex. Negative isolation yielded CD4+ and CD8+ T cells, and FACS enriched TEMRA cells.

The chain has TRBV12-3 or TRBV12-4 and TRBJ2-1; 8 nucleotides agree with TRBD2. The sequencing sample was made of CD4+ T cells from PBMCs. The receptor comes from a human donor in good health. The CDR3 sequence: CASSFREGFYNEQFF. The CDR3 DNA sequence: TGTGCCAGCAGTTTTCGGGAGGGATTCTACAATGAGCAGTTCTTC.